These 7 T cell receptor beta chains originate from one sample sequenced in a study of blood T cell repertoires in COVID-19. The assay was immunoSEQ multiplex PCR, and TCRdb's table has in-frame clones only and misses some. The data hold roughly 49,000 clones, with about 81% observed a single time. The sample was peripheral blood. The receptor source for this set is a man aged 50-60 years with active COVID-19.

This clone was found a few times. This chain joins TRBV2 and TRBJ1-6; D may be TRBD1 (6 bases). The CDR3 is made up of 15 amino acids. Trimming cost V 6 bases and J 3 bases, with 12 bases left between them. CDR1 SNHLY and CDR2 FYNNEI come from the germline V gene. CDR3 amino acids: CASRRTANYNSPLHF. The CDR3 coding sequence is TGTGCCAGCAGGCGGACAGCGAACTATAATTCACCCCTCCACTTT.

V usage is TRBV2 and J usage is TRBJ1-2; the match to TRBD1 covers 8 bases. CDR3 length: 14 residues. Germline CDR1 reads SNHLY; CDR2 reads FYNNEI. J lost 4 bases, V lost 6 bases, and 7 bases had no gene match. DNA of the CDR3: TGTGCCAGCAGCCAGACAGGGGCCTTCTATGGCTACACCTTC. Residues: CASSQTGAFYGYTF.

The chain has TRBV10-3 and TRBJ2-2; 8 nucleotides match TRBD2. Germline-derived CDR1 and CDR2 are ENHRY and SYGVKD. The CDR3 consists of 22 residues. V dropped 3 bases and J dropped 5; count of bases not matched to a gene: 26. CDR3 in DNA: TGTGCCATCAGTGACACCAGGCAGTGGGCGGGAGGAACTTTTCGGGGTACCGGGGAGCTGTTTTTT. It encodes CAISDTRQWAGGTFRGTGELFF.

The V call is TRBV11-3, the J call TRBJ2-7; TRBD2 matches at 7 bases. The CDR3 has 16 residues. V was clipped by 0 bases and J by 3 bases; unmatched bases: 8. Germline lookup yields CDR1 SGHNT and CDR2 YENEEA. For the CDR3, the DNA is TGTGCCAGCAGCTTAGATTGGGCAGGGAGGGTCTACGAGCAGTACTTC. The encoded protein is CASSLDWAGRVYEQYF. The full variable domain, with the rest looked up from reference TRBV11-3 and TRBJ2-7, is EAGVVQSPRYKIIEKKQPVAFWCNPISGHNTLYWYLQNLGQGPELLIRYENEEAVDDSQLPKDRFSAERLKGVDSTLKIQPAELGDSAVYLCASSLDWAGRVYEQYFGPGTRLTVT.

The CDR3: CASSQVEGNTIYF. The DNA for the CDR3 is TGCGCCAGCAGCCAAGTGGAGGGAAACACCATATATTTT. This chain connects TRBV4-3 to TRBJ1-3; D remains ambiguous. CDR3 length: 13 amino acids. V shed 1 base and J shed 4 bases, with 5 bases lying between them. Germline CDR1 LGHNA, CDR2 YSLEER.

V and J are TRBV6-2 or TRBV6-3 and TRBJ1-1, with D tentatively TRBD1 (6 bases). The CDR3 length is 14 residues. V was clipped by 2 bases and J by 0 bases, with 7 bases between them. In germline, CDR1 is MNHEY, CDR2 SVGEGT. The CDR3, as DNA: TGTGCCAGCAGTTACGGGGGCTTGAACACTGAAGCTTTCTTT. It yields the protein CASSYGGLNTEAFF.

This clone came up once. The rearrangement links TRBV4-1 to TRBJ2-7; 11 nucleotides align to TRBD2. This CDR3 contains 15 residues. Per the germline V gene, CDR1 is MGHRA and CDR2 is YSYEKL. Trimming at V came to 6 bases and at J to 3 bases, leaving 7 bases not matched to a gene. The CDR3 is CASSHTSGGLYEQYF. The CDR3 region has the DNA TGCGCCAGCAGTCATACTAGCGGGGGCCTCTACGAGCAGTACTTC.